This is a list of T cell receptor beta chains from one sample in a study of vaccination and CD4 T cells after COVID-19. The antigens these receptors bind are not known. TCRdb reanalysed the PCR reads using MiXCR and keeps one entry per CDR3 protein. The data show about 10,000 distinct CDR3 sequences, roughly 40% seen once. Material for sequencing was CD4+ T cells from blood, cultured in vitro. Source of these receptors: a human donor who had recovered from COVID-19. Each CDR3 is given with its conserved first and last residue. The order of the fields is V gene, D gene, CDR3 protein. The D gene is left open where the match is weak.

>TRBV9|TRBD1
CASSIGTGDYGYTF
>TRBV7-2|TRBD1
CASSSTGTGHEQYF
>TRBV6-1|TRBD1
CASRLTGGNQPQHF
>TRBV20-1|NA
CSASSRGLRRNTEAFF
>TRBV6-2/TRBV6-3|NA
CASSPGLQVTDTQYF
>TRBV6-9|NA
CASSISLEESSSGNTIYF
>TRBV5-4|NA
CASSLARENYGYTF
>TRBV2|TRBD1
CATTGGNNSPLHF
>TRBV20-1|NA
CSARTRRTPPGGYTF
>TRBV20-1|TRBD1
CSARGTEGQPQHF
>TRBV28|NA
CASSPGQYTGELFF
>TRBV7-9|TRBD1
CASSARTGGFEQYF
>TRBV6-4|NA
CASSDPEEVYEQYF
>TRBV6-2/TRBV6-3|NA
CASGHVSNQPQHF
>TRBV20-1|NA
CSARDRISYEQYF
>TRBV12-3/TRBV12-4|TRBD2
CASGPRTSLYEQYF
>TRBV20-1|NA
CSAGPIAVSYNEQFF
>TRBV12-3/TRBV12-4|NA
CASSLGLFYQPQHF
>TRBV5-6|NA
CASRSSPWGNQPQHF
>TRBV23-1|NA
CAGRSVYEQYF
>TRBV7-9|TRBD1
CASSPPGQGANYGYTF
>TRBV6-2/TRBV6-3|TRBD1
CASSWGQSSYNSPLHF
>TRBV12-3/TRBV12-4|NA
CASSYRGGYTF
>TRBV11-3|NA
CASSLQGESGYGYTF
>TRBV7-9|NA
CASSPPPGMNPTQYF
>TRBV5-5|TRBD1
CASSFRGDSNQPQHF
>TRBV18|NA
CASSPLAGGYDEQFF
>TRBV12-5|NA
CASGLLVGFRNGYTF
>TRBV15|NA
CATSRDLVGTAYGYTF
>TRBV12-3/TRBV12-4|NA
CASSGQRSTRGYTF
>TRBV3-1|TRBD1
CASSQSRQGGYGYTF
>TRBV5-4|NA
CASSLTGPEGEKLFF
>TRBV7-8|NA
CASSSIKGVRRNQPQHF
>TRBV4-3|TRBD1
CASSQEDRANYGYTF
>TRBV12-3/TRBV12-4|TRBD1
CASSRGTGIGTEAFF